This T cell receptor (beta chain) emerged from a study of blood T cell repertoires in COVID-19. Study context: The cDNA or gDNA used as material had been derived from T cells, B-cell-depleted T cells, or PBMCs.

A Seattle source enrolled patients during active infection and followed them longitudinally. This clone was found once. In the authors' methods: Estimation of nucleated cell counts relied on the amplification of reference gene primers. The table came from immunoSEQ multiplex PCR; TCRdb's copy has only in-frame clones and leaves some out. V, J and clone size are taken as reported in that table, and D and trimming were inferred from the DNA itself. The sample consists of roughly 240,000 clones, about 82% of them appearing once. The sequenced material came from peripheral blood. The receptor comes from a woman of 80 years or more with COVID-19, enrolled during active disease.

CDR3 amino acids: CASSLAVGNTGELFF. The CDR3 DNA sequence: TGTGCCAGCAGCTTAGCTGTCGGGAACACCGGGGAGCTGTTTTTT. This chain uses TRBV7-2 with TRBJ2-2; D is unclear. Per the germline V gene, CDR1 is SGHTA and CDR2 is FQGNSA. V lost 0 bases, J lost 1 base, and 6 bases lay in between. The CDR3 has 15 amino acids.